This TCR beta chain was captured in a study of blood T cell repertoires in COVID-19. Overall study context: COVID-19 samples from acute and convalescent phases originated in the United States, Italy and Spain. Sources were T cells, B-cell-depleted T cells, or PBMCs; the material itself was cDNA or gDNA.

Germline CDR1 is LNHDA and CDR2 is SQIVND (reference sequence). V lost 3 bases to trimming and J lost 3 bases, with 12 bases between them. The CDR3 sequence is 15 residues long. How the authors handled the data: Cell counts per sample came from amplifying reference gene primers. Using immunoSEQ multiplex PCR, the repertoire was profiled, and TCRdb retains in-frame clones only, with some absent. The V and J calls and clone size are taken from that table; D and trimming were inferred from the DNA. In the table there are 95,000 to 150,000 clones, approximately 87% of which are singletons. Source material: peripheral blood. V gene TRBV19 combines with J gene TRBJ1-5, with a weak D call TRBD1 (6 bases). The TCR originated in a woman in her forties or fifties with acute or convalescent COVID-19. In nucleotides, the CDR3 is TGTGCCAGTAGTATCGGACAGACCCTCAATCAGCCCCAGCATTTT. It specifies CASSIGQTLNQPQHF.